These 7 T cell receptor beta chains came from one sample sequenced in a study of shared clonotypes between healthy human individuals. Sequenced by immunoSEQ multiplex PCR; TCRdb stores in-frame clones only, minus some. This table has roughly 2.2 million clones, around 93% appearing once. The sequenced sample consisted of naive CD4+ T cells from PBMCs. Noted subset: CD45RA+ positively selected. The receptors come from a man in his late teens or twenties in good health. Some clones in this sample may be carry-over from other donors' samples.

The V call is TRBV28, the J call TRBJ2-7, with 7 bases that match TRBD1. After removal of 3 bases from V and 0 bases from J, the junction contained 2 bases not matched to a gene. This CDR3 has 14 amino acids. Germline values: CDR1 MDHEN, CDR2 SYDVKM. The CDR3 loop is CASSLTGHSYEQYF. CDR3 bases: TGTGCCAGCAGTTTGACAGGGCACTCCTACGAGCAGTACTTC.

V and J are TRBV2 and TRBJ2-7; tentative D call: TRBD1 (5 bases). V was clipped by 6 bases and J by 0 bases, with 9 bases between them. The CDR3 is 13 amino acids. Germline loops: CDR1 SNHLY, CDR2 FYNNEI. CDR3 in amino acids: CASRARASYEQYF. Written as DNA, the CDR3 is TGTGCCAGCAGGGCCAGGGCCTCCTACGAGCAGTACTTC.

The CDR3 loop is CASSEKFLGWNTEAFF. CDR3 bases: TGTGCCAGCAGTGAAAAGTTCTTGGGGTGGAACACTGAAGCTTTCTTT. This rearrangement joins TRBV6-1 to TRBJ1-1; D remains ambiguous. V lost 2 bases and J 1 base, leaving 14 bases between the germline ends. Germline V gene sequence: CDR1 MNHNS, CDR2 SASEGT. The CDR3 contains 16 residues.

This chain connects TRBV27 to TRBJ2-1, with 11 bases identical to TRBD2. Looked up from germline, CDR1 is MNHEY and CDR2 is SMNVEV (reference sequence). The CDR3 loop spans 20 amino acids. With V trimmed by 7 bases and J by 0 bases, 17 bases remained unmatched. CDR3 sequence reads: CASTFSASGRSLRSYNEQFF. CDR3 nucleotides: TGTGCCAGCACCTTTTCCGCTAGCGGGAGGAGTCTGCGCTCCTACAATGAGCAGTTCTTC.

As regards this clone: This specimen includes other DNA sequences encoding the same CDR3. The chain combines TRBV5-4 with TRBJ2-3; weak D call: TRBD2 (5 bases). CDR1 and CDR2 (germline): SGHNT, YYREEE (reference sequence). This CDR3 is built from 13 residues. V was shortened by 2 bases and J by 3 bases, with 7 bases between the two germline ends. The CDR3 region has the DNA TGTGCCAGCAGCTTTAGAGGGACAGATACGCAGTATTTT. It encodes CASSFRGTDTQYF.

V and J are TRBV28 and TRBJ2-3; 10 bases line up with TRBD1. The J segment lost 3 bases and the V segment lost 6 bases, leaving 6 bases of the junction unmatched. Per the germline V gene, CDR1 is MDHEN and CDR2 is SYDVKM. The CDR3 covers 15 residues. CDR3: CASSSWTGGTDTQYF. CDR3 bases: TGTGCCAGCAGCTCCTGGACAGGGGGGACAGATACGCAGTATTTT.

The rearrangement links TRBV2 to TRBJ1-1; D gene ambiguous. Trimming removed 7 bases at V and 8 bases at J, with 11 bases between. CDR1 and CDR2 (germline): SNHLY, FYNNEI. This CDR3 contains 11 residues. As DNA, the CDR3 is TGTGCCAGCATGTGGGCAGCGGAAGCTTTCTTT. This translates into CASMWAAEAFF.